One sample yielded the 2 T cell receptor beta chains listed below, sequenced in a study of T cells in Graves' hyperthyroidism and ophthalmopathy. RNA transcripts provided the source from which TCR beta CDR3 regions were amplified. Carried out on the TCR CDR3, a first-round RT-PCR used the HTBI primer set. MiXCR, run by TCRdb on the multiplex PCR reads, gives a single entry per CDR3 protein. The sample includes 250,000 to 300,000 distinct CDR3 sequences, more than 14% of them seen just once. Sequenced sample: blood. All receptors come from a woman aged 40 to 49 with Graves' hyperthyroidism that later progressed to Graves' ophthalmopathy.

This clonotype appeared many times. This chain links TRBV19 with TRBJ2-1; 8 nucleotides align to TRBD2. The germline V gene has CDR1 LNHDA and CDR2 SQIVND (reference sequence). Unmatched junction bases numbered 11, after V lost 2 bases and J lost 8 bases. The CDR3 runs to 16 residues. The CDR3, as DNA: TGTGCCAGTAGTATAATGACGGCGGGAGGTACCGATGAGCAGTTCTTC. Translated: CASSIMTAGGTDEQFF.

This chain connects TRBV24-1 to TRBJ2-7; 8 bases agree with TRBD1. The germline V gene has CDR1 KGHDR and CDR2 SFDVKD. The CDR3 runs to 15 residues. V lost 4 bases, J lost 2 bases, and 6 bases stayed unmatched. The CDR3 spells CATSEPGTGTYEQYF. DNA of the CDR3: TGTGCCACCAGTGAGCCCGGGACAGGCACCTACGAGCAGTACTTC.